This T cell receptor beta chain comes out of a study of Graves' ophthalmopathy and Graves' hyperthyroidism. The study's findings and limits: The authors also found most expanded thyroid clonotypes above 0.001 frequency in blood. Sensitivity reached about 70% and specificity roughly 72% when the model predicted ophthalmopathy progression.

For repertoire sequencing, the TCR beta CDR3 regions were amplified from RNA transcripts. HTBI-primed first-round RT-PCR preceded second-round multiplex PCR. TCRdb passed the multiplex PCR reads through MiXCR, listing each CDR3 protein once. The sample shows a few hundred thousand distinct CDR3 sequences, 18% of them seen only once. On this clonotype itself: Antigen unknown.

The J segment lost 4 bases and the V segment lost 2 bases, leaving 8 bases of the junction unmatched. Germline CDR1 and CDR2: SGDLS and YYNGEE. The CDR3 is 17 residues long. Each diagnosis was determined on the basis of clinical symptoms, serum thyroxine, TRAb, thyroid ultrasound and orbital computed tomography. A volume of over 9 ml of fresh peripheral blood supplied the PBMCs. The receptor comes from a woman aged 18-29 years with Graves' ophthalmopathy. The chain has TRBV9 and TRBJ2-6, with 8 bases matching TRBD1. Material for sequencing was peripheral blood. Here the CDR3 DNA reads TGTGCCAGCAGCGTTTCTCCAGGGGGCTCAGGGGCCAACGTCCTGACTTTC. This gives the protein CASSVSPGGSGANVLTF.